Shown below are 2 T cell receptor beta chains from a single sample sequenced in a study of CD8+CD57+ T cells in acquired aplastic anemia (dated by TCRdb to about 2018). This sample was sequenced with an Illumina HiSeq 2000. TCR beta VDJ combination and CDR3 sequence profiling used genomic DNA as the template. Using fastp trimming at Q25 and MiXCR clonotype assembly, TCRdb reanalyzed the public sequencing data and kept in-frame beta chains. Rows merge per CDR3 protein into single entries with the most common DNA and genes. The sample profile shows 400,000 to 450,000 distinct CDR3 sequences; around 68% of them were found once. The ten most abundant clones make up 4% of the sample. The sequenced material came from sorted CD4+, CD8+, or CD8+CD57+ T cells (not recorded which) from PBMCs. The receptors shown here come from a human donor in good health, serving as a control.

Only a few counts were recorded for this clonotype. The V gene is TRBV10-3, the J gene TRBJ1-2; D is unclear. Germline lookup yields CDR1 ENHRY and CDR2 SYGVKD. This CDR3 is 11 amino acids long. Trimming left V 10 bases short and J 6 bases short, with 12 bases between. CDR3 coding DNA: TGTGCCAAGATGGGGAGGAATGGCTACACCTTC. Its translation is CAKMGRNGYTF.

This clonotype is a singleton in its sample. An end of the junction does not agree with germline; a read error may underlie this. The chain is built from TRBV7-6 and TRBJ2-5; D is undetermined. The germline gives CDR1 SGHVS, CDR2 FNYEAQ. The CDR3 has 14 amino acids. CDR3 in amino acids: CASSQDLIGETQYF. CDR3 DNA sequence: TGCGCCAGCAGCCAAGATCTTATAGGCGAGACCCAGTACTTC.